The next 28 T cell receptor beta chains were all read from a single sample in a study of intratumoral heterogeneity in liver cancer. The protocol was immunoSEQ multiplex PCR, while the TCRdb copy is restricted to in-frame clones and leaves out a portion. The repertoire holds around 5,400 clones, with around 72% as singletons. Specimen: tumor-adjacent normal tissue, collected before any cancer treatment. The receptors come from a man between 65 and 85 years old with hepatocellular carcinoma.

This clone was observed a handful of times. The J gene is TRBJ1-5, the V gene TRBV28, with 11 bases identical to TRBD1. CDR3 length equals 13 residues. Germline CDR1 is MDHEN and CDR2 is SYDVKM. The V and J ends lost 11 bases and 5 bases, in that order; junction bases with no gene match: 5. CDR3 coding DNA: TGTGCCCTTGGGACAGGGGGGTATCAGCCCCAGCATTTT. It specifies CALGTGGYQPQHF. Combining the CDR3 with reference TRBV28 and TRBJ1-5 gives the whole variable domain DVKVTQSSRYLVKRTGEKVFLECVQDMDHENMFWYRQDPGLGLRLIYFSYDVKMKEKGDIPEGYSVSREKKERFSLILESASTNQTSMYLCALGTGGYQPQHFGDGTRLSIL.

V and J are TRBV6-2 or TRBV6-3 and TRBJ1-5, with D perhaps TRBD1 (6 bases). In germline, CDR1 is MNHEY, CDR2 SVGEGT. This CDR3 is built from 18 residues. The ends were cut back, 2 bases at V and 2 bases at J, with 19 bases in the middle. The CDR3 DNA follows: TGTGCCAGCAGTTACCGCGGAGGGGGGGCGCATGGCAATCAGCCCCAGCATTTT. Translated: CASSYRGGGAHGNQPQHF.

The V call is TRBV5-1, the J call TRBJ1-2, with TRBD1 matching over 8 bases. The CDR3 has 15 amino acids. From germline, CDR1 is SGHRS and CDR2 YFSETQ. The J segment lost 6 bases and the V segment lost 0 bases, leaving 7 bases of the junction unmatched. CDR3 residues: CASSLGRGRSDGYTF. In DNA, the CDR3 is TGCGCCAGCAGCTTGGGCAGGGGGCGATCGGATGGCTACACCTTC.

The V gene is TRBV4-1, the J gene TRBJ2-3; TRBD2 aligns across 14 bases. Trimming cost V 3 bases and J 4 bases; bases outside gene matches: 3. Germline loops: CDR1 MGHRA, CDR2 YSYEKL. This CDR3 region has 16 residues. The CDR3 loop reads CASSHETSGGADTQYF. CDR3 DNA: TGCGCCAGCAGCCATGAGACTAGCGGGGGGGCAGATACGCAGTATTTT.

The J gene is TRBJ2-1, the V gene TRBV3-1 (or the pseudogene TRBV3-2); D is ambiguous. V lost 4 bases to trimming and J lost 12 bases, with 16 bases between them. The CDR3 extends over 13 amino acids. Germline V gene lookup returns CDR1 LGHDT and CDR2 YNNKEL (reference sequence). CDR3 DNA: TGTGCCAGCAGCCCTTACGACACCCTCGGGCAGTTCTTC. Protein product: CASSPYDTLGQFF.

V usage is TRBV2 and J usage is TRBJ2-3, with TRBD2 as a possible D gene (5 bases). V lost 5 bases and J lost 2, with 8 bases in between. The germline gives CDR1 SNHLY, CDR2 FYNNEI. The CDR3 consists of 13 residues. CDR3 sequence reads: CASSLDSTDTQYF. The DNA for the CDR3 is TGTGCCAGCAGTTTGGACTCCACAGATACGCAGTATTTT.

J is TRBJ1-1 and V is TRBV10-3; possible D gene TRBD1, 6 bases. Germline loops: CDR1 ENHRY, CDR2 SYGVKD. The CDR3 runs to 15 residues. With 6 bases removed from V and 1 base from J, the gap between germline ends came to 15 bases. For the CDR3, the DNA is TGTGCCATCAGGGAAAACAGGGTAGGGAACACTGAAGCTTTCTTT. This gives the protein CAIRENRVGNTEAFF.

V usage is TRBV11-2 and J usage is TRBJ1-2; D is perhaps TRBD1 (6 bases). CDR3 length: 12 amino acids. Trimming left V 4 bases short and J 7 bases short, with 10 bases between. CDR1 and CDR2 (germline): SGHAT, FQNNGV. The CDR3 coding sequence is TGTGCCAGCAGCTCCGGGGGCTTTGGCTACACCTTC. The encoded protein is CASSSGGFGYTF.

The table lists this clone with a few counts. The V call is TRBV5-1, the J call TRBJ1-1; 7 nucleotides match TRBD1. The CDR3 consists of 14 residues. Looked up from germline, CDR1 is SGHRS and CDR2 is YFSETQ. J lost 4 bases, V lost 0 bases, and 3 bases had no gene match. The CDR3 protein is CASSLDRGTTEAFF. DNA for the CDR3: TGCGCCAGCAGCTTGGACAGGGGAACCACTGAAGCTTTCTTT.

V usage is TRBV18 and J usage is TRBJ2-7; D tentatively fits TRBD1 or TRBD2 (5 bases each). The V end lost 4 bases, the J end lost 5 bases, and 15 bases lay between the germline ends. CDR3 length equals 14 residues. Per germline, CDR1 KGHSH and CDR2 LQKENI. The CDR3 DNA is TGTGCCAGCTCACTAAGTGGGGGTAGCAACGAGCAGTACTTC. Encoded protein: CASSLSGGSNEQYF.

The J gene is TRBJ1-1, the V gene TRBV30; D unresolved. V lost 0 bases and J 0 bases, leaving 14 bases between the germline ends. This CDR3 has 16 residues. Germline V CDR1 and CDR2: GTSNPN, SVGIG (reference sequence). CDR3 DNA sequence: TGTGCCTGGAGTGTCTTCACTTTCAGGCTGAACACTGAAGCTTTCTTT. Its translation: CAWSVFTFRLNTEAFF.

J is TRBJ1-2 and V is TRBV7-9; TRBD1 might be the D (6 bases). Trimming pared 1 base from V and 6 bases from J, leaving 15 bases between. The germline gives CDR1 SEHNR, CDR2 FQNEAQ (reference sequence). The CDR3 has 15 residues. CDR3 residues: CASSLGPGHGDGYTF. CDR3 DNA: TGTGCCAGCAGCTTAGGGCCGGGACACGGTGATGGCTACACCTTC.

In its sample, this clone ranks as medium-sized. The chain joins TRBV19 to TRBJ1-1; no clear D gene. The CDR3 spans 13 residues. The V end was cut by 2 bases, the J end by 3 bases, with 7 bases between. Germline CDR1 is LNHDA and CDR2 is SQIVND (reference sequence). In DNA form, the CDR3 reads TGTGCCAGTAGTATATATGTAGACACTGAAGCTTTCTTT. It codes for CASSIYVDTEAFF.

The CDR3 region has the DNA TGCGCCAGCAGCTTGGCCAACTATGGCTACACCTTC. Translated: CASSLANYGYTF. The V and J genes are TRBV5-1 and TRBJ1-2; D unclear. V was trimmed by 0 bases and J by 2 bases, leaving 2 bases between them. The CDR3 sequence is 12 residues long. CDR1 is SGHRS and CDR2 is YFSETQ in the germline V gene.

With regard to this clone: The junction does not match germline at one end; this may be a read error. This chain joins TRBV6-5 and TRBJ2-2; a possible D gene is TRBD2 (6 bases). Germline V gene sequence: CDR1 MNHEY, CDR2 SVGAGI. The CDR3 runs to 15 residues. CDR3 residues: CASSLGTHEHRGAVF. The CDR3 DNA sequence: TGTGCCAGCAGTCTCGGGACTCACGAACACCGGGGAGCTGTTTTT.

By share, this clone counts as large. This chain uses TRBV5-1 with TRBJ2-1, with D possibly being TRBD2 (6 bases). The germline V gene encodes CDR1 SGHRS and CDR2 YFSETQ. The CDR3 is made up of 14 amino acids. Deletions cut 1 base from V and 7 bases from J, with 12 bases between. The CDR3 spells CASSLRDSQNEQFF. The CDR3 coding sequence is TGCGCCAGCAGCTTGAGGGACTCTCAGAATGAGCAGTTCTTC. Full variable domain (outside the CDR3, taken from reference TRBV5-1 and TRBJ2-1): KAGVTQTPRYLIKTRGQQVTLSCSPISGHRSVSWYQQTPGQGLQFLFEYFSETQRNKGNFPGRFSGRQFSNSRSEMNVSTLELGDSALYLCASSLRDSQNEQFFGPGTRLTVL.

The genes are TRBV15 and TRBJ1-5; no clear D gene. Germline lookup yields CDR1 LNHNV and CDR2 YYDKDF (reference sequence). The length of the CDR3 is 14 residues. Trimming took 1 base from V and 3 from J, leaving 7 bases between them. The CDR3 region has the DNA TGTGCCACCAGCAGAGCCGGTATCAATCAGCCCCAGCATTTT. As protein: CATSRAGINQPQHF. The whole variable domain, filled in from reference TRBV15 and TRBJ1-5, reads DAMVIQNPRYQVTQFGKPVTLSCSQTLNHNVMYWYQQKSSQAPKLLFHYYDKDFNNEADTPDNFQSRRPNTSFCFLDIRSPGLGDTAMYLCATSRAGINQPQHFGDGTRLSIL.

This clone is classed as large (0.1 to 1%). This sequence joins TRBV27 and TRBJ2-1; tentatively, D is TRBD1 (6 bases). The V end lost 5 bases, the J end lost 10 bases, and 15 bases lay between the germline ends. CDR3 size: 13 residues. Germline CDR1 reads MNHEY; CDR2 reads SMNVEV (reference sequence). The CDR3 DNA reads as TGTGCCAGCAGTCGGGCGCGGACAGACGAGCAGTTCTTC. As protein: CASSRARTDEQFF.

The chain couples TRBV3-1 (or the pseudogene TRBV3-2) to TRBJ2-5; unclear D gene. The V end was cut by 1 base, the J end by 9 bases, with 6 bases between. The CDR3 is made up of 11 amino acids. Germline CDR1 is LGHDT and CDR2 is YNNKEL (reference sequence). The CDR3 sequence: CASSQVKAQYF. DNA of the CDR3: TGTGCCAGCAGCCAAGTCAAGGCCCAGTACTTC.

This sequence joins TRBV28 and TRBJ1-4, with 8 positions matching TRBD1. The CDR3 runs 16 residues. J lost 4 bases, V lost 6 bases, and 10 bases had no gene match. Germline CDR1 reads MDHEN; CDR2 reads SYDVKM. CDR3 residues: CASSLVGQGGNEKLFF. Here the CDR3 DNA reads TGTGCCAGCAGCCTGGTAGGACAGGGAGGTAATGAAAAACTGTTTTTT.

Details on this clone: One end of the junction fails to match germline, which may point to a read error. The chain employs TRBV5-4 and TRBJ2-1; 9 positions match TRBD1. The CDR3 spans 14 residues. Looked up from germline, CDR1 is SGHNT and CDR2 is YYREEE (reference sequence). Here the CDR3 reads CASSVNSGTGTWLF. DNA of the CDR3: TGTGCCAGCAGCGTAAACTCCGGGACAGGGACTTGGCTCTTC. Full variable domain (remainder filled in from reference TRBV5-4 and TRBJ2-1): ETGVTQSPTHLIKTRGQQVTLRCSSQSGHNTVSWYQQALGQGPQFIFQYYREEENGRGNFPPRFSGLQFPNYSSELNVNALELDDSALYLCASSVNSGTGTWLFGPGTRLTVL.

The table lists this clone with a few counts. The V call is TRBV19, the J call TRBJ1-2, with D unresolved. The CDR3 consists of 11 residues. Trimming left V 5 bases short and J 5 bases short, with 6 bases between. CDR1 is LNHDA, CDR2 SQIVND, per germline (reference sequence). The CDR3: CASSGFYGYTF. The CDR3 region has the DNA TGTGCCAGTAGTGGTTTTTATGGCTACACCTTC.

The rearrangement joins TRBV6-5 to TRBJ2-2, with a tentative D call TRBD2 (6 bases). Germline CDR1 and CDR2: MNHEY and SVGAGI. Trimming removed 2 bases at V and 4 bases at J, with 14 bases between. The CDR3 length is 16 residues. CDR3 in amino acids: CASSYQRGGLTGELFF. CDR3 DNA sequence: TGTGCCAGCAGTTACCAGAGAGGAGGGCTCACCGGGGAGCTGTTTTTT.

This clone turned up a few times. The rearrangement links TRBV3-1 (or the pseudogene TRBV3-2) to TRBJ1-5; TRBD1 aligns across 7 bases. The CDR3 is 14 residues long. V gave up 11 bases and J gave up 3 bases; unmatched junction bases: 10. Looked up from germline, CDR1 is LGHDT and CDR2 is YNNKEL (reference sequence). CDR3 sequence (DNA): TGTGCCGTACCGGGACAGACGAACAATCAGCCCCAGCATTTT. Amino acid sequence: CAVPGQTNNQPQHF.

This clone was picked up a small number of times. The rearrangement links TRBV7-9 to TRBJ2-1; 7 nucleotides agree with TRBD2. The CDR3 spans 14 residues. Per germline, CDR1 SEHNR and CDR2 FQNEAQ (reference sequence). The trim removed 2 bases at V and 9 bases at J, leaving 7 bases unmatched. The CDR3 region has the DNA TGTGCCAGCAGCTTACATGGGACTATTCCTGAGCAGTTCTTC. It encodes CASSLHGTIPEQFF.

V gene TRBV6-5 combines with J gene TRBJ2-7; TRBD2 aligns across 12 bases. Germline V CDR1 and CDR2: MNHEY, SVGAGI. The J segment lost 3 bases and the V segment lost 5 bases, leaving 5 bases of the junction unmatched. CDR3 length equals 15 residues. The CDR3 loop reads CASSPRLAGDYEQYF. CDR3 coding DNA: TGTGCCAGCAGTCCCCGACTAGCGGGGGACTACGAGCAGTACTTC.

This chain links TRBV12-3 or TRBV12-4 with TRBJ2-3; no clear D. The V gene lost 5 bases and the J gene lost 10 bases, with 13 bases spanning the gap. The CDR3 is made up of 12 amino acids. CDR3: CASSPPSPPQYF. In DNA, the CDR3 is TGTGCCAGCAGTCCTCCTTCTCCACCGCAGTATTTT.

The V and J genes are TRBV4-3 and TRBJ1-1; maybe TRBD1 (6 bases). V was clipped by 3 bases and J by 4 bases, with 15 bases between them. The germline gives CDR1 LGHNA, CDR2 YSLEER. The CDR3 length is 15 residues. The CDR3 DNA reads TGCGCCAGCAGCCACGGAGGGGGGGATGGCACTGAAGCTTTCTTT. Translating it yields CASSHGGGDGTEAFF.